The subject of this entry is one T cell receptor (beta chain). Trimming removed 0 bases at V and 7 bases at J, with 12 bases between. This CDR3 is built from 15 residues. The germline V gene has CDR1 MNHEY and CDR2 SVGAGI. This entry comes from a study of blood T cell repertoires in COVID-19. About the research overall: The analysed material was cDNA or gDNA that came from T cells, B-cell-depleted T cells, or PBMCs.

Method: immunoSEQ multiplex PCR; TCRdb's copy keeps in-frame clones and lacks some. The repertoire includes 200,000 to 250,000 clones, more than 80% of them detected once, and roughly 3% sits in the top ten. The clonotype comes from a young man with COVID-19, enrolled during active disease. The chain joins TRBV6-5 to TRBJ1-4, with a tentative D call TRBD1 (5 bases). Sequencing was carried out using peripheral blood. The CDR3 coding sequence is TGTGCCAGCAGTTACTCGGCGGGGGTTGGTGAAAAACTGTTTTTT. It codes for CASSYSAGVGEKLFF.